Detailed here is one T cell receptor (beta chain). The antigen is not known. This sample stems from a study of T cells in Graves' hyperthyroidism and ophthalmopathy. Study context: Peripheral blood was collected at initial diagnosis, before any treatment.

The CDR3 has 16 amino acids. Germline V lookup: CDR1 SGHNT, CDR2 YYREEE (reference sequence). The junction had 3 bases not matched to a gene; V was cut back by 4 bases and J by 1 base. General study points: Blood also carried most thyroid clonotypes expanded above 0.001.

Regions amplified from RNA transcripts were the TCR beta CDR3 regions. HTBI primers drove first-round RT-PCR of the TCR CDR3. TCRdb itself ran the multiplex PCR reads through MiXCR, one entry per CDR3 protein. The table lists approximately 200,000 distinct CDR3 sequences, about 16% of them singletons. This TCR came from a man between 35 and 55 years old with Graves' hyperthyroidism. The J gene is TRBJ2-3, the V gene TRBV5-4; 13 bases map to TRBD2. Sequences were obtained from blood. The CDR3 protein is CASSAGTSGGTDTQYF. As DNA, the CDR3 is TGTGCCAGCAGCGCTGGGACTAGCGGGGGCACAGATACGCAGTATTTT.